These T cell receptor beta chains were read from a single sample in a study of T cells after yellow fever vaccination. TCRdb reprocessed the 5' RACE reads with MiXCR, giving one entry per CDR3 protein. The sample comprises roughly 100,000 distinct CDR3 sequences, roughly 9% of which are singletons, and 15% to 20% rests with the top ten. The source material was CD8+ T cells not binding an NS4B(214-222) dextramer, sorted from PBMCs, sampled less than 16 days after the first yellow fever vaccination. These receptors were obtained from a man younger than 35 who received the YFV17D yellow fever vaccine. CDR3s include the opening cysteine and the closing phenylalanine or tryptophan. A D gene is named only where the DNA matches it firmly. Where a row states a size, it is once, few, many or the class of an expanded clone; other rows omit it.

abundance	v_gene	d_gene	j_gene	CDR3nt	CDR3aa
few	TRBV5-1	-	TRBJ2-1	TGCGCCAGCAGCTTGCTCCCATTGGGTGAGCAGTTCTTC	CASSLLPLGEQFF
-	TRBV4-3	-	TRBJ2-7	TGCGCCAGCAGCCAAGATACAGTCTCCTACGAGCAGTACTTC	CASSQDTVSYEQYF
-	TRBV4-3	TRBD2	TRBJ2-3	TGCGCCAGCAGCCAAGATACGGGGGGGTACACAGATACGCAGTATTTT	CASSQDTGGYTDTQYF
-	TRBV5-6	-	TRBJ1-1	TGTGCCAGCAGCTTGGCGCTGCGGGGGCTGAACACTGAAGCTTTCTTT	CASSLALRGLNTEAFF
-	TRBV6-8	-	TRBJ2-3	TGTGCCAGCAGTTACTCGCTTTTCGGGCCTCCGCACACAGATACGCAGTATTTT	CASSYSLFGPPHTDTQYF
few	TRBV7-7	-	TRBJ2-3	TGTGCTAGCAGCCCCGTGAGACAAAGCACAGATACGCAGTATTTT	CASSPVRQSTDTQYF
-	TRBV27	TRBD1	TRBJ1-6	TGTGCCAGCAGTTCCAGGGGGGGTTCACCCCTCCACTTT	CASSSRGGSPLHF
few	TRBV6-5	-	TRBJ2-5	TGTGCCAGCAGTTTTGTAGGGGTAGGGGAGACCCAGTACTTC	CASSFVGVGETQYF
once	TRBV4-3	TRBD1	TRBJ2-1	TGCGCCAGCAGCCCGGACAGGAATACTTATAATGAGCAGTTCTTC	CASSPDRNTYNEQFF
-	TRBV28	-	TRBJ1-2	TGTGCCAGCAGAATGGTCTCGGACTTGATTAACTATGGCTACACCTTC	CASRMVSDLINYGYTF
many	TRBV12-3/TRBV12-4	TRBD2	TRBJ2-2	TGTGCCAGCAAACTACATCCTAGCGGGGGAAGAGGCGGGGAGCTGTTTTTT	CASKLHPSGGRGGELFF
few	TRBV20-1	TRBD1	TRBJ2-1	TGCAGTGGGGTTGGGACAGGGCCGTTCTGGGAGCAGTTCTTC	CSGVGTGPFWEQFF
-	TRBV12-3/TRBV12-4	-	TRBJ2-5	TGTGCCAGCAGCCCAGCCTCCAGCCAAGAGACCCAGTACTTC	CASSPASSQETQYF
-	TRBV5-1	TRBD2	TRBJ2-3	TGCGCCAGCAGCGACGGGACTAAACCCGATACGCAGTATTTT	CASSDGTKPDTQYF
few	TRBV7-2	TRBD1	TRBJ1-2	TGTGCCAGCAGCGTGACAGGGGCAACCGCCCAATATGGCTACACCTTC	CASSVTGATAQYGYTF
-	TRBV7-9	TRBD1	TRBJ2-5	TGTGCCAGCAGCTTATCTCGTCAGGGGGCCGGGGAGACCCAGTACTTC	CASSLSRQGAGETQYF
many	TRBV12-3/TRBV12-4	-	TRBJ2-5	TGTGCCAGCACCGAATCGGGCCTAAGGCCCCAGTACTTC	CASTESGLRPQYF
few	TRBV12-3/TRBV12-4	TRBD1	TRBJ1-1	TGTGCCAGCAGACAGGGGATTGGCACTGAAGCTTTCTTT	CASRQGIGTEAFF
many	TRBV4-1	-	TRBJ2-5	TGCGCCAGCAGCCAAGTGGGGGTGGAGACCCAGTACTTC	CASSQVGVETQYF
once	TRBV20-1	-	TRBJ1-1	TGCAGTGCTCCCCTGGGGGGGATGAACACTGAAGCTTTCTTT	CSAPLGGMNTEAFF
few	TRBV7-2	-	TRBJ2-3	TGTGCCAGCAGCTTAGTCGGTCCGCATCCCCCAGATACGCAGTATTTT	CASSLVGPHPPDTQYF
many	TRBV5-1	TRBD1	TRBJ2-4	TGCGCCAGCAACTACAGGGGGCGATTAGCCAAAAACATTCAGTACTTC	CASNYRGRLAKNIQYF
-	TRBV11-2	TRBD2	TRBJ2-2	TGTGCCTCTCGGGGGGGAAACGGGGAGCTGTTTTTT	CASRGGNGELFF
-	TRBV29-1	-	TRBJ1-1	TGCAGCGTTGTGGGCCCCACGGGGGCGACTGAAGCTTTCTTT	CSVVGPTGATEAFF
many	TRBV4-1	TRBD1	TRBJ1-1	TGCGCCAGCAGCCAAGGGGGACAGGGGTCGGTCACTGAAGCTTTCTTT	CASSQGGQGSVTEAFF
-	TRBV27	-	TRBJ2-7	TGTGCCAGCAGTTTACAGCGGAGGTCCTACGAGCAGTACTTC	CASSLQRRSYEQYF
-	TRBV6-2/TRBV6-3	-	TRBJ2-1	TGTGCCAGCAGTTGCTCGGGGTATTATGAGCAGTTCTTC	CASSCSGYYEQFF
-	TRBV6-1	TRBD1	TRBJ2-7	TGTGCCAGCAGTGTGGGACAGGGGGCTGGGTACGAGCAGTACTTC	CASSVGQGAGYEQYF
-	TRBV7-6	-	TRBJ1-1	TGTGCCAGCAGCTTAGGAGGTTTGGGGTACACTGAAGCTTTCTTT	CASSLGGLGYTEAFF
few	TRBV7-2	-	TRBJ1-5	TGTGCCAGCAGCAAGAGAGGGGGGTATAGCAATCAGCCCCAGCATTTT	CASSKRGGYSNQPQHF
many	TRBV4-3	TRBD2	TRBJ2-1	TGCGCCAGCAGCCAAGAGGTAGCGGGGGGTTACAATGAGCAGTTCTTC	CASSQEVAGGYNEQFF
-	TRBV19	-	TRBJ1-5	TGTGCCAGTAGTATAGATAACTTTAATCAGCCCCAGCATTTT	CASSIDNFNQPQHF
few	TRBV10-3	TRBD2	TRBJ2-2	TGTGCCATCAGTGAGAATCCGGGGGGGCCGACCGGGGAGCTGTTTTTT	CAISENPGGPTGELFF
few	TRBV20-1	-	TRBJ2-1	TGCAGTGCTCCTGACACCGGGCCTATGAATGAGCAGTTCTTC	CSAPDTGPMNEQFF
-	TRBV20-1	-	TRBJ2-3	TGCAGCGAAAGGGGGTACTCTTCAGATACGCAGTATTTT	CSERGYSSDTQYF
-	TRBV4-1	-	TRBJ2-5	TGCGCCAGCAGCCAAGGGCAGGTCGTCAGGGGCCAAGAGACCCAGTACTTC	CASSQGQVVRGQETQYF
few	TRBV4-2	-	TRBJ1-3	TGTGCCAGCAGCCCGGGAAACACCATATATTTT	CASSPGNTIYF
few	TRBV6-5	-	TRBJ1-2	TGTGCCAGCAGTTACTCGAATGACGCGGGCTACACCTTC	CASSYSNDAGYTF
-	TRBV15	-	TRBJ2-1	TGTGCCACCAGCATCCGACGGAACAACAATGAGCAGTTCTTC	CATSIRRNNNEQFF
many	TRBV20-1	-	TRBJ2-3	TGCAGTGCCAGAGCAGGAGGGTACGATACGCAGTATTTT	CSARAGGYDTQYF
few	TRBV5-1	TRBD1	TRBJ2-5	TGCGCCAGCAGCCCTGGTGGGGGGACAGGTCGGGCATTAGCGGAGACCCAGTACTTC	CASSPGGGTGRALAETQYF
few	TRBV12-3/TRBV12-4	TRBD2	TRBJ2-1	TGTGCCAGCAGTCTCCCGGGACTAACTAACAATGAGCAGTTCTTC	CASSLPGLTNNEQFF
many	TRBV5-6	TRBD2	TRBJ2-3	TGTGCCAGCAGTACTAGCGGGGGGGCTATAGATACGCAGTATTTT	CASSTSGGAIDTQYF
-	TRBV5-1	TRBD1	TRBJ1-1	TGCGCCAGCAGCTTTATCGAACAGGGGGTCGGTGAAGCTTTCTTT	CASSFIEQGVGEAFF
-	TRBV19	TRBD2	TRBJ2-1	TGTGCCAGTAGTATAGTTCTCTCGGGGGCTAGCGGGGACTCCTACAATGAGCAGTTCTTC	CASSIVLSGASGDSYNEQFF
-	TRBV27	TRBD2	TRBJ2-1	TGTGCCAGCTTGGGTCTGGGACTATCCACTTACAATGAGCAGTTCTTC	CASLGLGLSTYNEQFF
once	TRBV5-4	-	TRBJ2-7	TGTGCCAGCAGCTGGTCACGCGACGAGCAGTACTTC	CASSWSRDEQYF
few	TRBV5-1	TRBD1	TRBJ2-1	TGCGCCAGCAGCGGGACAGGGGAGCAGTTCTTC	CASSGTGEQFF
-	TRBV5-8	-	TRBJ1-1	TGTGCCAGCAGCTTATGGACGGGGAACACTGAAGCTTTCTTT	CASSLWTGNTEAFF
-	TRBV7-6	TRBD2	TRBJ2-1	TGTGCCAGCAGCTCAGGACTAGCGGGGGCGGATGAGCAGTTCTTC	CASSSGLAGADEQFF
few	TRBV27	TRBD1	TRBJ1-5	TGTGCCAGCAGGGAACAGGGGGCCAATCAGCCCCAGCATTTT	CASREQGANQPQHF